The 8 T cell receptor beta chains below were found in one sample sequenced in a study of cytomegalovirus exposure and HLA in healthy donors. The PCR contained 60 Vbeta and 13 Jbeta primers. Sequencing used immunoSEQ multiplex PCR; TCRdb keeps in-frame clones, though not all of them. The table lists 56,000 or so clones. Sequenced material: PBMCs. The receptors shown here come from a female donor in good health and CMV-seronegative.

The gene calls are TRBV5-1 and TRBJ2-5; D call uncertain. CDR3 length: 12 amino acids. Germline V gene data show CDR1 as SGHRS and CDR2 as YFSETQ. With 1 base removed from V and 3 bases from J, the gap between germline ends came to 4 bases. The CDR3 here is CASSLHEETQYF. The CDR3 DNA reads TGCGCCAGCAGCTTGCATGAAGAGACCCAGTACTTC.

The chain is built from TRBV4-2 and TRBJ1-2; a possible D gene is TRBD1 (5 bases). Trimming removed 0 bases at V and 2 bases at J, with 7 bases between. This CDR3 is built from 14 residues. Germline lookup yields CDR1 LGHNA and CDR2 YNFKEQ. The CDR3 is CASSQEGPNYGYTF. The CDR3 nucleotides are TGTGCCAGCAGCCAAGAGGGGCCCAACTATGGCTACACCTTC.

This sequence joins TRBV5-8 and TRBJ2-1; 12 bases agree with TRBD2. With 2 bases clipped from V and 8 bases from J, the junction kept 8 bases outside the gene matches. Germline V gene lookup returns CDR1 SGHTS and CDR2 YDEGEE. The CDR3 sequence is 16 residues long. For the CDR3, the DNA is TGTGCCAGCAGCTTAACTAGCGGGGGGTTTTCCGATGAGCAGTTCTTC. Its protein product is CASSLTSGGFSDEQFF.

J is TRBJ2-7 and V is TRBV6-5, with a weak D call TRBD1 (5 bases). The V gene's germline CDR1 is MNHEY and CDR2 SVGAGI. The CDR3 covers 14 residues. Trimming removed 0 bases at V and 0 bases at J, with 6 bases between. The CDR3 is CASSYSQDSYEQYF. The CDR3 DNA sequence: TGTGCCAGCAGTTACTCACAGGACTCCTACGAGCAGTACTTC.

This chain connects TRBV30 to TRBJ1-1; TRBD1 aligns across 9 bases. V trimming: 8 bases; J trimming: 5 bases; junction bases outside the gene matches: 9. CDR3 size: 13 residues. The V gene's germline CDR1 is GTSNPN and CDR2 SVGIG (reference sequence). CDR3: CAGRGQGKTEAFF. The CDR3, as DNA: TGTGCCGGCAGAGGACAGGGGAAAACTGAAGCTTTCTTT.

V gene TRBV30 combines with J gene TRBJ1-2, with 7 bases aligning to TRBD1. Germline CDR1 reads GTSNPN; CDR2 reads SVGIG (reference sequence). V shed 1 base, J shed 4 bases, and the junction held 3 bases outside the gene matches. CDR3 length: 13 amino acids. The CDR3 bases are TGTGCCTGGAGTGAAGGGGGCGTCTATGGCTACACCTTC. Encoded protein: CAWSEGGVYGYTF.

The rearrangement links TRBV25-1 to TRBJ1-4; no definite D call. Per the germline V gene, CDR1 is MGHDK and CDR2 is SYGVNS. The CDR3 loop spans 12 amino acids. Deletions cut 7 bases from V and 8 bases from J, with 11 bases between. This chain's CDR3 is CASTPGGEKLFF. The CDR3 nucleotides read TGTGCCAGCACTCCTGGAGGGGAAAAACTGTTTTTT.

This chain connects TRBV30 to TRBJ2-3; no reliable D call. Germline V gene lookup returns CDR1 GTSNPN and CDR2 SVGIG (reference sequence). The CDR3 covers 15 residues. The V and J ends lost 4 bases and 2 bases respectively, with 16 bases between them. The CDR3 protein is CAWNLYFTPTDTQYF. CDR3 sequence (DNA): TGTGCCTGGAACCTTTATTTTACACCCACAGATACGCAGTATTTT. Full variable domain (remainder filled in from reference TRBV30 and TRBJ2-3): SQTIHQWPATLVQPVGSPLSLECTVEGTSNPNLYWYRQAAGRGLQLLFYSVGIGQISSEVPQNLSASRPQDRQFILSSKKLLLSDSGFYLCAWNLYFTPTDTQYFGPGTRLTVL.